A selection of T cell receptor beta chains follows, all from one sample in a study of T cell repertoires in cytomegalovirus infection. The antigens for these receptors are not known. TCRdb recomputed calls from the reads with MiXCR, one row per CDR3 protein. The repertoire holds around 230,000 distinct CDR3 sequences, with around two fifths as singletons. The material sequenced was CD8+ T cells from cultured PBMCs, taken from culture after CMV antigen stimulation. Receptors were obtained from a human donor in good health (CMV status not recorded). Some clones in this sample may be carry-over from other donors' samples. CDR3s include the opening cysteine and the closing phenylalanine or tryptophan. The order of the fields is V gene, D gene, clone size, J gene, CDR3 protein, CDR3 DNA. D genes are given only for firm matches. Expanded clones get a size class; other rows say once, few or many, or leave the size out.

TRBV4-2,.,many,TRBJ2-3,CASSSPEGGGPDTQYF,TGTGCCAGCAGCTCACCCGAAGGGGGGGGCCCAGATACGCAGTATTTT
TRBV11-2,.,.,TRBJ2-5,CASSLDRGNQETQYF,TGTGCCAGCAGCTTAGATAGGGGGAACCAAGAGACCCAGTACTTC
TRBV20-1,.,.,TRBJ1-5,CSALTGEAQHF,TGCAGTGCGCTGACAGGAGAGGCCCAGCATTTT
TRBV7-9,TRBD1,.,TRBJ1-2,CASSMGQGRVYGYTF,TGTGCCAGCAGTATGGGACAGGGGCGCGTCTATGGCTACACCTTC
TRBV13,TRBD2,.,TRBJ2-7,CASSLGGGYHEQYF,TGTGCCAGCAGCTTAGGCGGGGGGTATCACGAGCAGTACTTC
TRBV20-1,.,few,TRBJ1-1,CSAIFGGTEAFF,TGCAGTGCCATTTTCGGGGGCACTGAAGCTTTCTTT
TRBV4-1,.,.,TRBJ2-1,CASSQGTTSYNEQFF,TGCGCCAGCAGCCAAGGGACTACCTCCTACAATGAGCAGTTCTTC
TRBV12-5,TRBD1,.,TRBJ2-2,CASGLDGQGLTGELFF,TGTGCTAGTGGTTTGGACGGACAGGGCCTCACCGGGGAGCTGTTTTTT
TRBV27,TRBD1,few,TRBJ2-7,CASSSTGGWDEQYF,TGTGCCAGCAGTTCAACAGGGGGATGGGACGAGCAGTACTTC
TRBV7-6,TRBD2,few,TRBJ2-1,CASSPGGANEQFF,TGTGCCAGCAGCCCGGGGGGGGCGAATGAGCAGTTCTTC
TRBV10-2,.,.,TRBJ2-1,CASSESGTLSYNEQFF,TGCGCCAGCAGTGAGTCCGGGACACTATCCTACAATGAGCAGTTCTTC
TRBV19,.,few,TRBJ1-1,CASSPRDLPPYAEAFF,TGTGCCAGTAGTCCCCGGGACCTACCGCCCTACGCTGAAGCTTTCTTT
TRBV18,.,.,TRBJ1-2,CASSPPVKGPIPNYGYTF,TGTGCCAGCTCACCACCGGTTAAAGGGCCAATACCTAACTATGGCTACACCTTC
TRBV7-9,.,few,TRBJ1-3,CASSPGTQRVAIYF,TGTGCCAGCAGCCCCGGGACGCAGAGGGTAGCCATATATTTT
TRBV4-1,.,.,TRBJ2-3,CASSQDLLMGTDTQYF,TGCGCCAGCAGCCAAGACCTATTGATGGGCACAGATACGCAGTATTTT
TRBV27,TRBD2,.,TRBJ2-3,CASSPPGGKTSPGSTDTQYF,TGTGCCAGCAGTCCCCCGGGGGGAAAGACTAGCCCTGGTTCCACAGATACGCAGTATTTT
TRBV7-6,TRBD2,.,TRBJ2-5,CATRAGGNQETQYF,TGTGCCACTCGAGCGGGAGGAAACCAAGAGACCCAGTACTTC
TRBV19,.,few,TRBJ2-1,CASSPYYPGSYNEQFF,TGTGCCAGTAGTCCTTACTATCCGGGAAGCTACAATGAGCAGTTCTTC
TRBV7-8,TRBD2,many,TRBJ2-5,CASSLWGRAGGEETQYF,TGTGCCAGCAGCTTATGGGGGAGGGCGGGAGGGGAAGAGACCCAGTACTTC
TRBV7-9,TRBD2,.,TRBJ2-1,CVSTSGLSGEQFF,TGTGTCTCGACTAGCGGCCTGAGTGGTGAGCAGTTCTTC
TRBV27,.,few,TRBJ2-7,CASSYSTGLPYEQYF,TGTGCCAGCAGTTATTCGACAGGCCTGCCCTACGAGCAGTACTTC
TRBV6-1,TRBD1,.,TRBJ2-7,CASSGKTGNDEQYF,TGTGCCAGCAGTGGAAAGACAGGGAACGACGAGCAGTACTTC
TRBV29-1,TRBD1,.,TRBJ2-7,CSVEAPGDRGSYEQYF,TGCAGCGTTGAAGCCCCCGGGGACAGGGGGTCCTACGAGCAGTACTTC
TRBV7-9,TRBD1,.,TRBJ1-2,CASSLGGQGVDGYTF,TGTGCCAGCAGCTTAGGCGGACAGGGCGTGGATGGCTACACCTTC
TRBV6-5,.,.,TRBJ1-2,CASSYSREGRGFSYGYTF,TGTGCCAGCAGTTACTCGCGGGAGGGTCGGGGGTTTTCCTATGGCTACACCTTC
TRBV5-1,TRBD1,.,TRBJ2-7,CASKTGSGTYEQYF,TGCGCCAGCAAGACAGGGAGTGGAACCTACGAGCAGTACTTC
TRBV14,TRBD1,.,TRBJ2-7,CASSLRDREIEQYF,TGTGCCAGCAGCCTCCGGGACAGGGAAATCGAGCAGTACTTC
TRBV7-4,TRBD2,.,TRBJ2-7,CASSDGGASYEQYF,TGTGCCAGCAGCGACGGGGGGGCGTCCTACGAGCAGTACTTC
TRBV12-3/TRBV12-4,.,few,TRBJ1-2,CASSPTNRDGYTF,TGTGCCAGCAGTCCTACCAACAGGGACGGCTACACCTTC
TRBV11-2,.,.,TRBJ2-3,CASSLGDDTDTQYF,TGTGCCAGCAGCTTAGGGGATGACACAGATACGCAGTATTTT
TRBV7-9,.,few,TRBJ2-3,CASRTEKGTDTQYF,TGTGCCAGCAGAACCGAAAAAGGCACAGATACGCAGTATTTT
TRBV6-6,.,.,TRBJ1-6,CASSSRHSSYNSPLHF,TGTGCCAGCAGTTCACGACATAGCTCCTATAATTCACCCCTCCACTTT